This entry features one T cell receptor (beta chain) sequence. Its antigen is still unknown. Primers: 60 Vbeta forward and 13 Jbeta reverse. TCRdb keeps only in-frame clones here, not all; method: immunoSEQ multiplex PCR. Counted here are 100,000 to 150,000 clones, around 81% occurring once; the ten biggest clones make up around 1.8%. The source of the sample is a study of cytomegalovirus exposure and HLA in healthy donors. Overall study results and limits: Earlier analysis looked at TCR beta V segments, and most were productive about 87% or about 30% of the time.

Healthy bone marrow donors made up the cohort. The sequence was obtained from a woman between 45 and 60 years old in good health and CMV-seronegative. The sample comprised PBMCs.

DNA for the CDR3: TGCGCCAGCAGCCAATCTGGCGGCGCCCAATTGTACAATGAGCAGTTCTTC. Its protein product is CASSQSGGAQLYNEQFF. The rearrangement joins TRBV4-1 to TRBJ2-1; D is unclear. Germline CDR1 reads MGHRA; CDR2 reads YSYEKL. V was clipped by 2 bases and J by 4 bases, with 18 bases between them. CDR3 length: 17 amino acids.